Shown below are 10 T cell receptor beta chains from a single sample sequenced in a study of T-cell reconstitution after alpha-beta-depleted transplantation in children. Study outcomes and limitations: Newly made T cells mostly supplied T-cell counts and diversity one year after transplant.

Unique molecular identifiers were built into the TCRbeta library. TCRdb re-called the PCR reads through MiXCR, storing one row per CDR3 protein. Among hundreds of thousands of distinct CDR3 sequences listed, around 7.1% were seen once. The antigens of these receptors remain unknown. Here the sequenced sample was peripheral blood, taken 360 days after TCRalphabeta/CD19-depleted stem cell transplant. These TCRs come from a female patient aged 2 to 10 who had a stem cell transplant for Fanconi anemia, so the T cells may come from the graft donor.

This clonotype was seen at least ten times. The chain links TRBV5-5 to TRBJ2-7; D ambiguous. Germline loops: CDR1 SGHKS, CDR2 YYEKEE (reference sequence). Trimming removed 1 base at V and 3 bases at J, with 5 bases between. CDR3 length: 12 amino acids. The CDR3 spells CASSLFGYEQYF. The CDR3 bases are TGTGCCAGCAGCTTGTTTGGCTACGAGCAGTACTTC.

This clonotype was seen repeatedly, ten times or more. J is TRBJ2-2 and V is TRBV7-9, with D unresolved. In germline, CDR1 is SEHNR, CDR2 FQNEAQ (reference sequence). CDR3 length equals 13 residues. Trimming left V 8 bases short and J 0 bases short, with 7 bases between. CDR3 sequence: CASGNTNTGELFF. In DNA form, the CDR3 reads TGTGCCAGCGGCAACACGAACACCGGGGAGCTGTTTTTT.

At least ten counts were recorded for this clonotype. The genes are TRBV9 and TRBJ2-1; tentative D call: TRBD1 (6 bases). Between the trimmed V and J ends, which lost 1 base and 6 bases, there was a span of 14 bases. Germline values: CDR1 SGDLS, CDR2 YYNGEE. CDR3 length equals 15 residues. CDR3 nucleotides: TGTGCCAGCAGCGTAATGGGGGCCAATCCCAATGAGCAGTTCTTC. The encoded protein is CASSVMGANPNEQFF.

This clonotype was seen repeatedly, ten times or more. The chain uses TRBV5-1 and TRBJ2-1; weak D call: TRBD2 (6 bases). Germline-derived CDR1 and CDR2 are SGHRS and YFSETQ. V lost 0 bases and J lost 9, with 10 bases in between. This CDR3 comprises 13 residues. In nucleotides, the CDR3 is TGCGCCAGCAGCTTGGTGTCGGGGGTTGAGCAGTTCTTC. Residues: CASSLVSGVEQFF.

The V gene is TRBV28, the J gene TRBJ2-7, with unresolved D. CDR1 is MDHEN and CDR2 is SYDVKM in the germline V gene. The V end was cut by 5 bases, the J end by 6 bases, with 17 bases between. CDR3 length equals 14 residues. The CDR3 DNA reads TGTGCCAGCAGTCGAGCCCCAGTCCTTAGCGAGCAGTACTTC. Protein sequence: CASSRAPVLSEQYF.

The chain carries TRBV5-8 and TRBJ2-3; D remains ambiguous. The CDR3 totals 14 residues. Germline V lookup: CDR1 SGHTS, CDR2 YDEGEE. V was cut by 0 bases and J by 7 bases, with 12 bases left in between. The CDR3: CASSLARLSNTQYF. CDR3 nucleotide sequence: TGTGCCAGCAGCTTGGCCAGGCTATCGAATACGCAGTATTTT.

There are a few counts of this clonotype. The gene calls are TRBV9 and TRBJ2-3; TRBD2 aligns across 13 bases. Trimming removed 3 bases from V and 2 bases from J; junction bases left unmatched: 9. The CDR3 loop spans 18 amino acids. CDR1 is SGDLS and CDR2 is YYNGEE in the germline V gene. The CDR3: CASSGLLGLAGATDTQYF. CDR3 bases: TGTGCCAGCAGCGGCCTCCTAGGACTAGCGGGGGCCACAGATACGCAGTATTTT.

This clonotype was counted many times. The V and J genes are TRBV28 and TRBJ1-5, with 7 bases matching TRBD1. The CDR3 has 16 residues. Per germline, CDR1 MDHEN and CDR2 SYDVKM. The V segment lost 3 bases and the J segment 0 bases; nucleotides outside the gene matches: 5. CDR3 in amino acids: CASSFGTAYSNQPQHF. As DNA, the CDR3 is TGTGCCAGCAGTTTCGGGACAGCTTATAGCAATCAGCCCCAGCATTTT.

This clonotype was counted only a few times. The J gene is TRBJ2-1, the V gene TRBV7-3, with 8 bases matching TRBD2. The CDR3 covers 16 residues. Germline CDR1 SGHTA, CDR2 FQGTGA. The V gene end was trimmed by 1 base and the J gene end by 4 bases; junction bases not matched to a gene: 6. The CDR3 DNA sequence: TGTGCCAGCAGCTTAAATCCAGCGGGGGTTTACAATGAGCAGTTCTTC. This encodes CASSLNPAGVYNEQFF. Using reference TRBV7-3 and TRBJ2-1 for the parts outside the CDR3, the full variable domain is GAGVSQTPSNKVTEKGKYVELRCDPISGHTALYWYRQSLGQGPEFLIYFQGTGAADDSGLPNDRFFAVRPEGSVSTLKIQRTERGDSAVYLCASSLNPAGVYNEQFFGPGTRLTVL.

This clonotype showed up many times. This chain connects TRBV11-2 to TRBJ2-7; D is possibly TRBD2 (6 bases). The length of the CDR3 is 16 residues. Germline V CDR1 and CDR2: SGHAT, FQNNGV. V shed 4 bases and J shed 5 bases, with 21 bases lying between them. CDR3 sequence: CASSSPQTSVFDEQYF. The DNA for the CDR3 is TGTGCCAGCAGCTCCCCGCAGACTAGTGTCTTTGACGAGCAGTACTTC.